This T cell receptor (beta chain) was recorded in a study of CD4+ T cells in melanoma (dated by TCRdb to 2021 to 2024). Background on the whole study: The study examined neoantigen-specific CD4+ T cells in human melanoma.

The study at large found these results: The report described a correlation between neoantigen-specific CD4+ T cells and the function of CD8+ T cells, macrophages and B cells. Neoantigen-specific CD4+ T cells in melanoma were reported to have a range of differentiation states.

Preparation of the library involved the immunoSEQ multiplex PCR assay. TCRdb's version of the immuneACCESS table is confined to in-frame rearrangements and falls short of the full clone set. An unresolved V gene accounts for under half of the shortfall where checked; the remainder is of unknown origin. The table for this sample lists around 6,500 clones; approximately 66% of them were counted only once. The biggest ten clones account for about 20% of the sample. A word on this clone: Its recognized antigen is unknown. Base qualities are not at hand, and no much larger clone is one base apart.

Patients with melanoma were used as donors. From V the trimming removes 5 bases and from J it removes 4 bases, while the gene matches leave 8 bases of the junction unaccounted for. Taken from the germline V gene, the CDR1 and CDR2 loops are SGHVS and FNYEAQ. The cysteine opens and the phenylalanine closes a CDR3 of 16 amino acids. The entry retains the CDR3 DNA only, 48 bases that are in frame from base 1. The rearranged chain carries TRBV7-6 and TRBJ2-1; 10 bases in the middle match TRBD2. The sequence came from a human donor with melanoma. Specimen: cells from a culture (not recorded whether cultured in vitro). DNA sequence: TGTGCCAGCAGCCCAAGCGGGGGGGCCAGTTACAATGAGCAGTTCTTC. Its translation is CASSPSGGASYNEQFF.